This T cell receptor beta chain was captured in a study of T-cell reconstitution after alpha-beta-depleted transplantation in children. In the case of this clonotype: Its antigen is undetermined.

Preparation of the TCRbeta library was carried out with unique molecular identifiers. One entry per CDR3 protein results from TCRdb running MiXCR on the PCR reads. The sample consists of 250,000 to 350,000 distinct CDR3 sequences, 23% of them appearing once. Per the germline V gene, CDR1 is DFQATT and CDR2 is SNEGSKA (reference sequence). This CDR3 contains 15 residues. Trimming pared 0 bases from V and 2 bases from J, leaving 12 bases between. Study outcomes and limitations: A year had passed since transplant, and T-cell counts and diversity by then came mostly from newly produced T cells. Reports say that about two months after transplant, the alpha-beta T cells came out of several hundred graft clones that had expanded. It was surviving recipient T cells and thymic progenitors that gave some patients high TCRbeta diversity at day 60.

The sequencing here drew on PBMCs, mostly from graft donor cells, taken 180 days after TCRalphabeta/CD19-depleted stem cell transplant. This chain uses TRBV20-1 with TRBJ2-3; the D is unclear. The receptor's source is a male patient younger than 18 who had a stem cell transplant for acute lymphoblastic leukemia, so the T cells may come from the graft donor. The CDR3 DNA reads TGCAGTGCTAGAGACCCAGTCGCCTTCACAGATACGCAGTATTTT. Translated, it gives CSARDPVAFTDTQYF.